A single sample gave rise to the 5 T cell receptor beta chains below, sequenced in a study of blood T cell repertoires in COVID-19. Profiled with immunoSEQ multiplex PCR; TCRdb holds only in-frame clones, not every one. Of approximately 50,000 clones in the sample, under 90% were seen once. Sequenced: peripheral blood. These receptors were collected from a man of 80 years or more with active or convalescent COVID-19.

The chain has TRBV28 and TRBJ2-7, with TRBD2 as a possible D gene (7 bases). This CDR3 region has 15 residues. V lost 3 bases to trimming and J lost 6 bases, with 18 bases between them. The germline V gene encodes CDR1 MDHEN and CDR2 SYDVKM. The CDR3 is CASSFRPGGGGEQYF. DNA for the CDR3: TGTGCCAGCAGTTTCCGCCCGGGGGGCGGGGGCGAGCAGTACTTC.

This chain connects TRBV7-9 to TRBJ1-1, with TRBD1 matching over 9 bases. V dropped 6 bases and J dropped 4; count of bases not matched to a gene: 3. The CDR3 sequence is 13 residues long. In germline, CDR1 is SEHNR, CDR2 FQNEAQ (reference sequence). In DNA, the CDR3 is TGTGCCAGCAGAGAGACAGGGGGCACTGAAGCTTTCTTT. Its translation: CASRETGGTEAFF.

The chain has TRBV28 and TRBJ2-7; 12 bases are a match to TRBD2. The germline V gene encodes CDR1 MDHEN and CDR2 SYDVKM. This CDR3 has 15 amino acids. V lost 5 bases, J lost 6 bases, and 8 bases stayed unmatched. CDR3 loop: CASSIRLAGVGEQYF. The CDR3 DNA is TGTGCCAGCAGTATCCGACTAGCGGGAGTGGGCGAGCAGTACTTC. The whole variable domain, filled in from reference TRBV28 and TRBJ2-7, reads DVKVTQSSRYLVKRTGEKVFLECVQDMDHENMFWYRQDPGLGLRLIYFSYDVKMKEKGDIPEGYSVSREKKERFSLILESASTNQTSMYLCASSIRLAGVGEQYFGPGTRLTVT.

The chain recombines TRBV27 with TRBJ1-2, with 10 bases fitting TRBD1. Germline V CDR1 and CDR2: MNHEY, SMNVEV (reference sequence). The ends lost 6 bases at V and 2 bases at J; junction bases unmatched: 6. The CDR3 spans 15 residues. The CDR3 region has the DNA TGTGCCAGCAGCTCCCCGGGACAGGGGAACTATGGCTACACCTTC. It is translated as CASSSPGQGNYGYTF.

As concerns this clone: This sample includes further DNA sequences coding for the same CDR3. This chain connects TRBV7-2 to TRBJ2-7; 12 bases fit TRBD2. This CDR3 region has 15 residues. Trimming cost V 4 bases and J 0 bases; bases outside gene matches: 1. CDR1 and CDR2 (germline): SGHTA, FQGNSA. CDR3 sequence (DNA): TGTGCCAGCAGCTCTAGCGGGGGGGCCTCCTACGAGCAGTACTTC. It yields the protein CASSSSGGASYEQYF.